The entry that follows covers one T cell receptor beta chain sequence. Antigen unknown. These data belong to a study of shared clonotypes between healthy human individuals. Study-level background: Serving as donors were a couple of women and three men, whose ages spanned 18 to 49. General study findings and limits: Lower generation probabilities were found for non-shared clonotypes than for those shared by all four donors. Collection of samples was limited to blood; tissue repertoires likely differ.

Germline V gene lookup returns CDR1 GTSNPN and CDR2 SVGIG (reference sequence). Trimming left V 0 bases short and J 7 bases short, with 15 bases between. This CDR3 has 14 amino acids. The authors distributed each subset's genomic DNA evenly over several immunoSEQ plates. Sequencing was performed with immunoSEQ multiplex PCR; in TCRdb, only in-frame clones are kept and a portion is missing. The sample yields just over 2,000,000 clones, about 94% seen once. The naive CD8 population came from CD45RO-negative cells selected for CCR7, without terminally differentiated effector memory CD45RA+ cells. The chain is built from TRBV30 and TRBJ2-5, with TRBD2 as a possible D gene (6 bases). The source of this sequence is a man in his late teens or twenties in good health. Sequencing used naive CD8+ T cells sorted from blood. The CDR3 nucleotides are TGTGCCTGGAGTGTACGTGGCGGGGAAGGGACCCAGTACTTC. This translates into CAWSVRGGEGTQYF.